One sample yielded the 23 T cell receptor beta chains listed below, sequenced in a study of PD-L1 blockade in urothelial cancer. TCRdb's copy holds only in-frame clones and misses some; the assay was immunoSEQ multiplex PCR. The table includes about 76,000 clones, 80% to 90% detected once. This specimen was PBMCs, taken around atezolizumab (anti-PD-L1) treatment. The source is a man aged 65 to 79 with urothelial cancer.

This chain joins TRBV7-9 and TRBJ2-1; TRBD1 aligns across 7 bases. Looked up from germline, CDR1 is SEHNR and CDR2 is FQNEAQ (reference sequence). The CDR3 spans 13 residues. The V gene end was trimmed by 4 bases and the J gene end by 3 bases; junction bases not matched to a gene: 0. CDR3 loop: CASSWTGYNEQFF. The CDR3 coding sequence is TGTGCCAGCAGCTGGACAGGCTACAATGAGCAGTTCTTC. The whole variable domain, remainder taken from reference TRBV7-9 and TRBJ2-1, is DTGVSQNPRHKITKRGQNVTFRCDPISEHNRLYWYRQTLGQGPEFLTYFQNEAQLEKSRLLSDRFSAERPKGSFSTLEIQRTEQGDSAMYLCASSWTGYNEQFFGPGTRLTVL.

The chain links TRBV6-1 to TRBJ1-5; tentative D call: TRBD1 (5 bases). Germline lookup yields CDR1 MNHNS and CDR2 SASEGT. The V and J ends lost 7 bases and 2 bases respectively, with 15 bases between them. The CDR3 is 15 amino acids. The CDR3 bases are TGTGCCAGCACCTGGAGGGGCGAGGGCAATCAGCCCCAGCATTTT. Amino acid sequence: CASTWRGEGNQPQHF.

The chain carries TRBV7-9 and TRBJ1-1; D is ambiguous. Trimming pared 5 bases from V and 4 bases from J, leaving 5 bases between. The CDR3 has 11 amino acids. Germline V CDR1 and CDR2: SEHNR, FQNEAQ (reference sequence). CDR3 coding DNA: TGTGCCAGCAGCCCGGGCACTGAAGCTTTCTTT. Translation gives CASSPGTEAFF.

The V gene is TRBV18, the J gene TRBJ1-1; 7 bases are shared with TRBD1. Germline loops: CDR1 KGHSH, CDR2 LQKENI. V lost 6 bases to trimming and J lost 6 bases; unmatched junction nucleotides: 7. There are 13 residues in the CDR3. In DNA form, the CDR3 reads TGTGCCAGCTCGCTAAAAGGGGGCGCTGAAGCTTTCTTT. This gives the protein CASSLKGGAEAFF.

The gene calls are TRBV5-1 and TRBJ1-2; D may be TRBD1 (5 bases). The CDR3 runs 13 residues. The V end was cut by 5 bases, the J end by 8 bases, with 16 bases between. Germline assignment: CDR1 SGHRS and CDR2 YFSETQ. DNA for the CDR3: TGCGCCAGCAGGCGGGAGGGGACGGGCGGCTACACCTTC. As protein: CASRREGTGGYTF.

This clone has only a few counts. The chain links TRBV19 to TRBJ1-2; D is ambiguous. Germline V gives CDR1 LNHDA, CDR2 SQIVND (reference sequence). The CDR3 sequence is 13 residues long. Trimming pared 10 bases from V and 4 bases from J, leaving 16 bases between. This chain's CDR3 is CATHGLHGYGYTF. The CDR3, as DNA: TGTGCCACCCATGGACTCCATGGCTATGGCTACACCTTC.

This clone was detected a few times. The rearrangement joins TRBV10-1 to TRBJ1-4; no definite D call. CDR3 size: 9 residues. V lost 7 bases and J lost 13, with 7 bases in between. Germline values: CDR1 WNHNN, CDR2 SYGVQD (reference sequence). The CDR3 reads CASKAGLFF. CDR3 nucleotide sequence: TGCGCCAGCAAAGCAGGACTGTTTTTT.

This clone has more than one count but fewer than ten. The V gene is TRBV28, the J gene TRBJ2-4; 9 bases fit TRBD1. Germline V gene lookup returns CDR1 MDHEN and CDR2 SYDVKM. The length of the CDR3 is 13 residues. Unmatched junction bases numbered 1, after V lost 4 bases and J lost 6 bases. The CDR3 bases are TGTGCCAGCAGTTGGGGACAGGGAAACATTCAGTACTTC. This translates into CASSWGQGNIQYF.

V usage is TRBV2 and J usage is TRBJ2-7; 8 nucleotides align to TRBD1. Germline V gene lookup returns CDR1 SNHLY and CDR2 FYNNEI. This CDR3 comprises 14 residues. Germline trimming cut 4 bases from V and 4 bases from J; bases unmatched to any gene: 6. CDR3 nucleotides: TGTGCCAGCAGTGCTCAGGGGGCGTCTTACGAGCAGTACTTC. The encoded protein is CASSAQGASYEQYF.

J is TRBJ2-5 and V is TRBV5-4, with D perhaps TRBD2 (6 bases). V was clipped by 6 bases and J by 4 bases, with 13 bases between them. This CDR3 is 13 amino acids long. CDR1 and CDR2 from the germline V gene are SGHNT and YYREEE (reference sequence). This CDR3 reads CASTSGVGETQYF. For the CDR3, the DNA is TGTGCCAGCACCTCGGGGGTGGGAGAGACCCAGTACTTC.

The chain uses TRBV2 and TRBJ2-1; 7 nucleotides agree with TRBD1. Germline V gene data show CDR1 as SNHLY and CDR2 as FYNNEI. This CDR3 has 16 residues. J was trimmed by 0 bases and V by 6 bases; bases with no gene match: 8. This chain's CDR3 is CASSEPRDSSYNEQFF. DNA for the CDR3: TGTGCCAGCAGCGAACCCCGGGACAGCTCCTACAATGAGCAGTTCTTC.

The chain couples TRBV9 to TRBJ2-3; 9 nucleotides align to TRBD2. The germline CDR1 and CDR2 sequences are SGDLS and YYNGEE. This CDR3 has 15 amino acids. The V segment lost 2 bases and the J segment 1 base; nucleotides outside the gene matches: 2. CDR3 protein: CASSVRTSGTDTQYF. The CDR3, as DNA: TGTGCCAGCAGCGTCCGGACTAGCGGCACAGATACGCAGTATTTT.

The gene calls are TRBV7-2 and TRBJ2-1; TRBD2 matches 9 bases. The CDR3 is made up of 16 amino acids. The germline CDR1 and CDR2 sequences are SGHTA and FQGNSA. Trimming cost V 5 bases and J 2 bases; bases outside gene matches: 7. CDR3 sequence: CASSRSGGPAYNEQFF. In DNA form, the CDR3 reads TGTGCCAGCAGCCGTAGCGGGGGACCCGCCTACAATGAGCAGTTCTTC.

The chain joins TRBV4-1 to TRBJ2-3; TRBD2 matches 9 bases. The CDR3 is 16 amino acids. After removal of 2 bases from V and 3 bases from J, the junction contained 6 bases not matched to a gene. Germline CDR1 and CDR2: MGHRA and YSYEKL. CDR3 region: CASSQRVAGVTDTQYF. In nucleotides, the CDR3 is TGCGCCAGCAGCCAACGGGTAGCGGGAGTGACAGATACGCAGTATTTT.

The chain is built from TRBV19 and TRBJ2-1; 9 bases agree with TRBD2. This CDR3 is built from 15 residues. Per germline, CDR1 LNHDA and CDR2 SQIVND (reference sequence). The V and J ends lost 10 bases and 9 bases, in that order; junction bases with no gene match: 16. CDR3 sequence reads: CATQGREGSFGEQFF. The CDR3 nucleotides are TGTGCCACCCAAGGGCGGGAGGGTTCGTTTGGTGAGCAGTTCTTC.

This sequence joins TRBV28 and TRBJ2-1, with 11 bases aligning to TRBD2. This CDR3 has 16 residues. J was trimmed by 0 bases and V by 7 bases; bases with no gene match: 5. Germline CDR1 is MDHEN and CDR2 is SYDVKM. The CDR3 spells CASIAGGPVSYNEQFF. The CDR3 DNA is TGTGCCAGCATAGCGGGAGGGCCTGTCTCCTACAATGAGCAGTTCTTC.

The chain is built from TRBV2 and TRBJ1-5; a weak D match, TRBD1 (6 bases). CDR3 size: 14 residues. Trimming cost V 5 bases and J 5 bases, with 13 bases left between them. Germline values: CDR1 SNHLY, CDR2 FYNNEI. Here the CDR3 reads CASSPDRYDQPQHF. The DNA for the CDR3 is TGTGCCAGCAGTCCAGACAGGTATGATCAGCCCCAGCATTTT.

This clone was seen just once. CDR3 coding DNA: TGTGCCATCAGCATGAACACCGGGGAGCTGTTTTTT. This codes for CAISMNTGELFF. V gene TRBV10-3 combines with J gene TRBJ2-2; D gene uncertain. Trimming shortened V by 6 bases and J by 1 base, and 3 bases separated the two germline ends. The CDR3 is 12 residues long. Germline V gene data show CDR1 as ENHRY and CDR2 as SYGVKD.

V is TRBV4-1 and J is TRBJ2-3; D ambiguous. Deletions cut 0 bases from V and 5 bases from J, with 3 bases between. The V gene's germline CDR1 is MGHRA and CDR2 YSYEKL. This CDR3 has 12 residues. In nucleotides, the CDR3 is TGCGCCAGCAGCCAAGACGGAGATACGCAGTATTTT. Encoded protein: CASSQDGDTQYF.

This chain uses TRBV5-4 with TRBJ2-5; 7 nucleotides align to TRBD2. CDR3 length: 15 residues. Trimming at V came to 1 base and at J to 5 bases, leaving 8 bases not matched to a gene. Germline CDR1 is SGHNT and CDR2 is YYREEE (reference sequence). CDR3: CASSLKEGGVETQYF. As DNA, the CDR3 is TGTGCCAGCAGCTTGAAAGAGGGAGGGGTGGAGACCCAGTACTTC.

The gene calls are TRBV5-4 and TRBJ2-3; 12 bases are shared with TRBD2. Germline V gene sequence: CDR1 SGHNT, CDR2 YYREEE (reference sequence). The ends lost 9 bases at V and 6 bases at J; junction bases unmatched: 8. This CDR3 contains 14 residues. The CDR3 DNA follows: TGTGCCACGACTAGCGGGAGTGTCGGCGATACGCAGTATTTT. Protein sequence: CATTSGSVGDTQYF. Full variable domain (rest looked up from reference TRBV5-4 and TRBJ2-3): ETGVTQSPTHLIKTRGQQVTLRCSSQSGHNTVSWYQQALGQGPQFIFQYYREEENGRGNFPPRFSGLQFPNYSSELNVNALELDDSALYLCATTSGSVGDTQYFGPGTRLTVL.

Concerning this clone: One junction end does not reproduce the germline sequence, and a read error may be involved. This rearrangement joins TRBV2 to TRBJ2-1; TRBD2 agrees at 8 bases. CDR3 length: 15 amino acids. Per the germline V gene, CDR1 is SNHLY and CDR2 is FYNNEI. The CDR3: CASRATSGSYNEQLF. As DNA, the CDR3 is TGTGCCAGCAGGGCTACTAGCGGCTCCTACAATGAGCAGCTCTTC.

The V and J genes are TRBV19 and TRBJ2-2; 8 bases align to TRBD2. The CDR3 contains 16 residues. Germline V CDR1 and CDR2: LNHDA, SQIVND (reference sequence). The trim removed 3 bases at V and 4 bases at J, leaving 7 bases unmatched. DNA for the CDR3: TGTGCCAGTAGTATTCGAGCGGGAGTACGCACCGGGGAGCTGTTTTTT. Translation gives CASSIRAGVRTGELFF.